Listed below are T cell receptor beta chains from one sample, sequenced in a study of T-cell reconstitution after alpha-beta-depleted transplantation in children. TCRdb reanalysed the PCR reads using MiXCR and keeps one entry per CDR3 protein. The table has 250,000 to 300,000 distinct CDR3 sequences, 6.5% to 9% seen once; the top ten hold about 8.2%. Source: peripheral blood, taken 360 days after TCRalphabeta/CD19-depleted stem cell transplant. The source of these receptors is a female patient aged 2-10 years who had a stem cell transplant for Fanconi anemia, so the T cells may come from the graft donor. The CDR3 runs from the conserved cysteine through the conserved F or W. A D gene is named only where the DNA matches it firmly. Size tells how often a clone was seen (once, few, many) or the class of an expanded clone, and some rows leave it out.

many | NA | TRBJ2-3 | TRBV27 | TGTGCCAGCAGTTTATATGCAGGGGCAGATACGCAGTATTTT | CASSLYAGADTQYF
many | NA | TRBJ1-1 | TRBV10-3 | TGTGCCGCCTCAGGGCGTGTGGGAGACACTGAAGCTTTCTTT | CAASGRVGDTEAFF
many | TRBD1 | TRBJ2-2 | TRBV28 | TGTGCCAGCCGTCAGTGGACAGGGTCCCCCAACACCGGGGAGCTGTTTTTT | CASRQWTGSPNTGELFF
NA | NA | TRBJ1-4 | TRBV9 | TGTGCCAGCAGCGTAGGTACAGCAACTAATGAAAAACTGTTTTTT | CASSVGTATNEKLFF
many | TRBD1 | TRBJ1-5 | TRBV12-3/TRBV12-4 | TGTGCCAGCAGTTTTCGACAGGGTCCTCAGCCCCAGCATTTT | CASSFRQGPQPQHF
many | TRBD1 | TRBJ2-3 | TRBV12-3/TRBV12-4 | TGTGCCAGCAGTCCTCTCAGGGGGCGAGGGACAGATACGCAGTATTTT | CASSPLRGRGTDTQYF
many | NA | TRBJ1-2 | TRBV28 | TGTGCCAGCAGTTTATGGGGTCGGGGATATGGCTACACCTTC | CASSLWGRGYGYTF
many | TRBD1 | TRBJ1-6 | TRBV12-3/TRBV12-4 | TGTGCCAGCAGGCTACAGGGGGAAAGCTTTTCACCCCTCCACTTT | CASRLQGESFSPLHF
NA | NA | TRBJ1-4 | TRBV11-2 | TGTGCCAGCAGCTTAAGACAGGATGAAAAACTGTTTTTT | CASSLRQDEKLFF
many | NA | TRBJ1-5 | TRBV4-3 | TGCGCCAGCAGCCAAGGGGTCAATCAGCCCCAGCATTTT | CASSQGVNQPQHF
many | NA | TRBJ2-5 | TRBV5-1 | TGCGCCAGCAGCAAGCAAGACAGGGAGACCCAGTACTTC | CASSKQDRETQYF
NA | NA | TRBJ2-6 | TRBV7-8 | TGTGCCAGCAGCTTAGTTAGTATGGCCTCTGGGGCCAACGTCCTGACTTTC | CASSLVSMASGANVLTF
many | TRBD2 | TRBJ2-5 | TRBV12-3/TRBV12-4 | TGTGCCAGCAGCGCTAGCGGATACGAAGAGACCCAGTACTTC | CASSASGYEETQYF
many | TRBD1 | TRBJ2-7 | TRBV11-2 | TGTGCCAGCAGCCGGTCGACAGGGGGCTTGGGTGAGCAGTACTTC | CASSRSTGGLGEQYF